The T cell receptor (beta chain) described here comes from a study of regulatory T cells in long-lasting Graves disease. This clonotype has ten or more counts. Its matching antigen is unknown. Time point denoted: newly diagnosed GD, antithyroid drugs for less than 3 months. After RNA was extracted from PBMCs, the TCR library was made from it. Regarding the study as a whole: Newly diagnosed patients had higher TCR diversity than persistent Graves' patients did.

In building TCR beta libraries, iRepertoire HTBI primers were used together with Arm-PCR of CDR3 regions. TCRdb redid the calling of the multiplex PCR reads with MiXCR, one entry per CDR3 protein. The table records about 430,000 distinct CDR3 sequences, around 16% of them present only once. These data are also associated with another study on T cells in Graves' hyperthyroidism and ophthalmopathy. As reported in that work: HTBI primers drove first-round RT-PCR of the TCR CDR3.

Material: peripheral blood mononuclear cells (PBMCs), obtained at new diagnosis, from a patient treated with antithyroid drugs. The receptor was derived from a woman aged 40 to 50 with Graves disease.

DNA for the CDR3: TGCGCCAGCAGCATCACAGGGGAAGAGACCCAGTACTTC. Protein: CASSITGEETQYF. The gene calls are TRBV5-1 and TRBJ2-5, with 7 bases aligning to TRBD1. Trimming at V came to 4 bases and at J to 3 bases, leaving 3 bases not matched to a gene. The germline V gene has CDR1 SGHRS and CDR2 YFSETQ. CDR3 length: 13 amino acids. The full variable domain, its missing parts supplied by reference TRBV5-1 and TRBJ2-5, is KAGVTQTPRYLIKTRGQQVTLSCSPISGHRSVSWYQQTPGQGLQFLFEYFSETQRNKGNFPGRFSGRQFSNSRSEMNVSTLELGDSALYLCASSITGEETQYFGPGTRLLVL.